This T cell receptor beta chain was profiled in a study of post-analysis software for immune sequencing data. Background on the study: Both relapsing-remitting and secondary progressive multiple sclerosis featured among the disease courses, as did progressive-relapsing multiple sclerosis. Findings of the study overall: Multiple sclerosis was associated with a significant reduction in normalized Chao1 diversity relative to controls. Same-batch samples co-clustered strongly by F measure.

As regards this clonotype: As yet, its antigen is unknown.

Unique molecular identifiers were built into the TCR beta cDNA libraries. The source material, roughly 0.85 to 10 million T cells, gave rise to 500,000 or so cDNA molecules. TCRdb re-called the PCR reads through MiXCR, storing one row per CDR3 protein. This sample has under 650,000 distinct CDR3 sequences, with 40% to 50% found just once. The receptor's source is a girl between 5 and 17 years old with multiple sclerosis. The sequencing sample was made of blood.

Here the CDR3 reads CSVVQGGGPTTNEQFF. CDR3 bases: TGCAGCGTCGTACAGGGGGGAGGTCCCACTACAAATGAGCAGTTCTTC. The rearrangement uses TRBV29-1 and TRBJ2-1; 8 positions match TRBD1. The CDR3 has 16 residues. Germline loops: CDR1 SQVTM, CDR2 ANQGSEA. Trimming at V came to 6 bases and at J to 7 bases, leaving 17 bases not matched to a gene.